The 17 T cell receptor beta chains in this list originate from one sample, sequenced in a study of technical replicates of blood from a handful of donors. The data were produced by immunoSEQ multiplex PCR, yet TCRdb's version contains in-frame clones alone and is incomplete. The table includes about 90,000 clones, 85% to 95% detected once. Sample: T cells isolated from PBMCs. The receptors were sampled from a human donor in good health.

The rearrangement uses TRBV7-9 and TRBJ2-3; 15 positions agree with TRBD2. Per germline, CDR1 SEHNR and CDR2 FQNEAQ (reference sequence). The V and J ends lost 1 base and 5 bases, in that order; junction bases with no gene match: 7. The CDR3 runs 18 residues. The CDR3 loop reads CASSLGWTSGRAEDTQYF. The CDR3 coding sequence is TGTGCCAGCAGCTTAGGATGGACTAGCGGGAGGGCCGAAGATACGCAGTATTTT.

V and J are TRBV4-1 and TRBJ1-4; 8 bases are shared with TRBD1. From germline, CDR1 is MGHRA and CDR2 YSYEKL. The trim removed 1 base at V and 4 bases at J, leaving 8 bases unmatched. This CDR3 region has 17 residues. The CDR3 loop is CASSQAGTGSFNEKLFF. CDR3 nucleotides: TGCGCCAGCAGCCAAGCCGGGACAGGTTCCTTTAATGAAAAACTGTTTTTT.

V is TRBV29-1 and J is TRBJ2-7, with 9 bases lining up with TRBD2. In germline, CDR1 is SQVTM, CDR2 ANQGSEA. CDR3 length equals 13 residues. V lost 4 bases to trimming and J lost 2 bases; unmatched junction nucleotides: 3. In DNA form, the CDR3 reads TGCAGCGTTGGATCTAGCGGGGCCTACGAGCAGTACTTC. Translated, it gives CSVGSSGAYEQYF.

The V and J genes are TRBV5-1 and TRBJ2-5, with D possibly matching TRBD2 (7 bases). This CDR3 spans 17 amino acids. The V end was cut by 0 bases, the J end by 0 bases, with 15 bases between. Looked up from germline, CDR1 is SGHRS and CDR2 is YFSETQ. The CDR3 nucleotides are TGCGCCAGCAGCTTGGGGACTAGACAGGCATACCAAGAGACCCAGTACTTC. Encoded protein: CASSLGTRQAYQETQYF.

About this clone: At one end the junction does not follow the germline gene, possibly because of a read error. The genes are TRBV28 and TRBJ2-7; 12 nucleotides agree with TRBD1. The CDR3 length is 14 residues. CDR1 is MDHEN, CDR2 SYDVKM, per germline. In DNA form, the CDR3 reads TGTGCCAGCAGTCCTACCGGGACAGGGGGCGCCTATGTCTTC. It translates to CASSPTGTGGAYVF.

This sequence joins TRBV6-1 and TRBJ2-1; 10 bases line up with TRBD2. V shed 7 bases, J shed 9 bases, and the junction held 12 bases outside the gene matches. There are 15 residues in the CDR3. Germline values: CDR1 MNHNS, CDR2 SASEGT. The CDR3 sequence: CASIKRTSGLSEQFF. The CDR3 DNA is TGTGCCAGCATTAAACGGACTAGCGGCCTCAGTGAGCAGTTCTTC.

This chain joins TRBV5-5 and TRBJ2-1; possibly TRBD2 for D (5 bases). CDR3 length: 15 residues. Germline V CDR1 and CDR2: SGHKS, YYEKEE (reference sequence). The V end lost 0 bases, the J end lost 2 bases, and 9 bases lay between the germline ends. CDR3 region: CASSLEGVTYNEQFF. CDR3 DNA sequence: TGTGCCAGCAGCTTGGAGGGAGTTACCTACAATGAGCAGTTCTTC.

The chain couples TRBV5-1 to TRBJ2-3; possibly TRBD1 for D (5 bases). Trimming shortened V by 3 bases and J by 10 bases, and 15 bases separated the two germline ends. Germline V gene sequence: CDR1 SGHRS, CDR2 YFSETQ. The CDR3 has 13 amino acids. CDR3 protein: CASSSQGIGSQYF. CDR3 DNA sequence: TGCGCCAGCAGCTCCCAGGGTATTGGATCGCAGTATTTT. Full variable domain (rest looked up from reference TRBV5-1 and TRBJ2-3): KAGVTQTPRYLIKTRGQQVTLSCSPISGHRSVSWYQQTPGQGLQFLFEYFSETQRNKGNFPGRFSGRQFSNSRSEMNVSTLELGDSALYLCASSSQGIGSQYFGPGTRLTVL.

The chain uses TRBV28 and TRBJ2-7; D not resolved. Trimming stripped 4 bases from V and 0 bases from J, with 10 bases between. Germline values: CDR1 MDHEN, CDR2 SYDVKM. CDR3 length: 14 residues. The CDR3 sequence: CASSSFSLSYEQYF. CDR3 nucleotide sequence: TGTGCCAGCAGTTCCTTTTCCCTCTCCTACGAGCAGTACTTC.

The chain recombines TRBV7-9 with TRBJ1-2, with 7 bases lining up with TRBD1. V was clipped by 0 bases and J by 6 bases; unmatched bases: 4. The CDR3 has 14 amino acids. CDR1 is SEHNR, CDR2 FQNEAQ, per germline (reference sequence). CDR3 protein: CASSLAGTVHGYTF. The DNA for the CDR3 is TGTGCCAGCAGCTTAGCTGGGACAGTCCATGGCTACACCTTC.

This clone came up a few times. The V call is TRBV27, the J call TRBJ1-4, with D uncertain. Germline lookup yields CDR1 MNHEY and CDR2 SMNVEV (reference sequence). The CDR3 runs 13 residues. With 5 bases removed from V and 7 bases from J, the gap between germline ends came to 11 bases. CDR3 bases: TGTGCCAGCAGTGACAAGTATGGTGAAAAACTGTTTTTT. Residues: CASSDKYGEKLFF.

V and J are TRBV27 and TRBJ1-2; TRBD1 is a possible D gene (6 bases). V dropped 8 bases and J dropped 5 bases, with 18 bases sitting between them. The germline V gene has CDR1 MNHEY and CDR2 SMNVEV (reference sequence). The CDR3 has 14 amino acids. DNA for the CDR3: TGTGCCAGCGCCCCCGGGACAACACCTTATGGCTACACCTTC. It yields the protein CASAPGTTPYGYTF.

V usage is TRBV15 and J usage is TRBJ2-3, with D maybe TRBD2 (6 bases). V lost 8 bases to trimming and J lost 4 bases, with 13 bases between them. This CDR3 comprises 13 residues. Germline V gene lookup returns CDR1 LNHNV and CDR2 YYDKDF (reference sequence). The CDR3 region is CATSGGLPDTQYF. In DNA, the CDR3 is TGTGCCACCTCAGGAGGGTTGCCAGATACGCAGTATTTT.

The rearrangement joins TRBV7-2 to TRBJ2-7; D is unclear. The CDR3 has 14 amino acids. Germline V gene sequence: CDR1 SGHTA, CDR2 FQGNSA. Trimming left V 6 bases short and J 2 bases short, with 14 bases between. The CDR3 region is CASRPSSLPYEQYF. The CDR3 bases are TGTGCCAGCAGACCTAGTTCTTTACCCTACGAGCAGTACTTC.

J is TRBJ2-1 and V is TRBV10-3; 12 bases are shared with TRBD1. This CDR3 spans 15 amino acids. The V and J ends lost 4 bases and 4 bases, in that order; junction bases with no gene match: 2. Germline CDR1 and CDR2: ENHRY and SYGVKD. This chain's CDR3 is CAISGGQGAYNEQFF. CDR3 nucleotide sequence: TGTGCCATCAGTGGGGGACAGGGGGCTTACAATGAGCAGTTCTTC.

This chain links TRBV6-5 with TRBJ1-1; tentatively, D is TRBD1 (5 bases). With 7 bases removed from V and 1 base from J, the gap between germline ends came to 10 bases. The CDR3 has 13 amino acids. Germline loops: CDR1 MNHEY, CDR2 SVGAGI. The DNA of the CDR3 is TGTGCCAGCATTACCGGGGGGAACACTGAAGCTTTCTTT. This gives the protein CASITGGNTEAFF.

The chain combines TRBV21-1 with TRBJ2-2; the DNA was not used to check the table's D call, TRBD2. TRBV21-1 is a pseudogene segment. This CDR3 contains 14 residues. CDR3 in amino acids: CASSTLTGGGELFF. The CDR3 DNA sequence: TGTGCCAGCAGCACCCTAACGGGGGGCGGGGAGCTGTTTTTT.